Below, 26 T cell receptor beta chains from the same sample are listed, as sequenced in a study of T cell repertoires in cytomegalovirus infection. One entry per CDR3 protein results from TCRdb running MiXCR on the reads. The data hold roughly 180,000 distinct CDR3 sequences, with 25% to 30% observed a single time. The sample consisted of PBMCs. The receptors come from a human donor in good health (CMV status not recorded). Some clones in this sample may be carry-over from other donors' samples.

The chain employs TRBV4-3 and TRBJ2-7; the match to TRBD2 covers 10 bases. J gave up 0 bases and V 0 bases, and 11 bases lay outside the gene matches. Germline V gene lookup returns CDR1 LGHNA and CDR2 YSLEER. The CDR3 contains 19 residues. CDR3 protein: CASSQEWSSGGYYSYEQYF. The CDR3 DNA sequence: TGCGCCAGCAGCCAAGAATGGTCTAGCGGGGGCTATTACTCCTACGAGCAGTACTTC.

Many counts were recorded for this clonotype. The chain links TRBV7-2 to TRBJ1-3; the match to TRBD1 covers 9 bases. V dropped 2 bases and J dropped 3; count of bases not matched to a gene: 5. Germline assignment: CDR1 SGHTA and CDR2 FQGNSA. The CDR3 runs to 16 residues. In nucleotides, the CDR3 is TGTGCCAGCAGCTTAATCCCGGGACAGGGTGGAAACACCATATATTTT. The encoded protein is CASSLIPGQGGNTIYF.

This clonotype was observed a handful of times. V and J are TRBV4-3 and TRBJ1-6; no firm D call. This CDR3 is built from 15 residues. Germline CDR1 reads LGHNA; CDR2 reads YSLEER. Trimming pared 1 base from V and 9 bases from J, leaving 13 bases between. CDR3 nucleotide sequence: TGCGCCAGCAGCCAAGGTGGAGCCGTCGGTTCACCCCTCCACTTT. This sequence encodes CASSQGGAVGSPLHF.

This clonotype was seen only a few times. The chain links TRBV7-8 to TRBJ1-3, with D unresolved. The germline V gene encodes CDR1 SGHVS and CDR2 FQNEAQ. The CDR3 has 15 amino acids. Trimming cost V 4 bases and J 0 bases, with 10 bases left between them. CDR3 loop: CASSSTAFSGNTIYF. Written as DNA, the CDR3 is TGTGCCAGCAGCTCGACTGCCTTCTCTGGAAACACCATATATTTT. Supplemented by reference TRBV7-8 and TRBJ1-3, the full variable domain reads GAGVSQSPRYKVAKRGQDVALRCDPISGHVSLFWYQQALGQGPEFLTYFQNEAQLDKSGLPSDRFFAERPEGSVSTLKIQRTQQEDSAVYLCASSSTAFSGNTIYFGEGSWLTVV.

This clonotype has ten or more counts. CDR3 loop: CASSLRQIYEQYF. The CDR3 DNA reads as TGTGCCAGCAGCTTAAGGCAGATCTACGAGCAGTACTTC. The chain has TRBV11-2 and TRBJ2-7; unclear D gene. The CDR3 covers 13 residues. V shed 2 bases and J shed 3 bases, with 8 bases lying between them. Germline V gene sequence: CDR1 SGHAT, CDR2 FQNNGV.

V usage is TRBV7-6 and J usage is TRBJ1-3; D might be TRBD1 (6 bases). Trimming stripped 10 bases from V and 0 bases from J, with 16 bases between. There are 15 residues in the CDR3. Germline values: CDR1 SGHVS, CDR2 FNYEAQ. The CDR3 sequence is CATQKGGNSGNTIYF. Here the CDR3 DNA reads TGTGCCACCCAAAAGGGGGGTAACTCTGGAAACACCATATATTTT.

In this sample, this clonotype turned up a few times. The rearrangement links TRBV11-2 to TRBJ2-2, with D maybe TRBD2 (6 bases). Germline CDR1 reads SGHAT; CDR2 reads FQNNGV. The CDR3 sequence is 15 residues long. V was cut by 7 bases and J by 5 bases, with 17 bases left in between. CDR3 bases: TGTGCCAGCACCTTCCGGGGCGCGGGAACCGGGGAGCTGTTTTTT. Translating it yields CASTFRGAGTGELFF.

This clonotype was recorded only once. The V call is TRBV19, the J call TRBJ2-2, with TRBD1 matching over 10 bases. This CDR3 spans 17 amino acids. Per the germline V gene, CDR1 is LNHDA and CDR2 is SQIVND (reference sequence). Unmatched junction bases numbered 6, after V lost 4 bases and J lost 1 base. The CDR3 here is CASSTRGTGVNTGELFF. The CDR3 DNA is TGTGCCAGTAGTACCCGCGGGACAGGGGTGAACACCGGGGAGCTGTTTTTT.

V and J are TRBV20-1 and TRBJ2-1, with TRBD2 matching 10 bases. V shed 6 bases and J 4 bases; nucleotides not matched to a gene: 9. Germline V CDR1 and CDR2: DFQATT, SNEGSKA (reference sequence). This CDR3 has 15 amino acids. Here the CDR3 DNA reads TGCAGTGCCCAGGCCAGCGGGGGGGGTTACAATGAGCAGTTCTTC. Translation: CSAQASGGGYNEQFF.

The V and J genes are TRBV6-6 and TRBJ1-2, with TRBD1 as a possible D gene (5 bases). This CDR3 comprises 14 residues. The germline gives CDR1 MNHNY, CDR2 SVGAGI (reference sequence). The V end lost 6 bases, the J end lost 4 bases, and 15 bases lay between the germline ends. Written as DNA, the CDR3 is TGTGCCAGCAGAATTACCGGGACGAGCTATGGCTACACCTTC. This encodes CASRITGTSYGYTF.

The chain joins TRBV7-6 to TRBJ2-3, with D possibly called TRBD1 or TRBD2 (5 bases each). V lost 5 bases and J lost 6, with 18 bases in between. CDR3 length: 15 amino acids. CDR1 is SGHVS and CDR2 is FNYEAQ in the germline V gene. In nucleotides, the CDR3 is TGTGCCAGCAGCCCGGGGACCCCATCGGTCGATACGCAGTATTTT. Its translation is CASSPGTPSVDTQYF. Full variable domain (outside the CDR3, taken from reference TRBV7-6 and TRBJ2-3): GAGVSQSPRYKVTKRGQDVALRCDPISGHVSLYWYRQALGQGPEFLTYFNYEAQQDKSGLPNDRFSAERPEGSISTLTIQRTEQRDSAMYRCASSPGTPSVDTQYFGPGTRLTVL.

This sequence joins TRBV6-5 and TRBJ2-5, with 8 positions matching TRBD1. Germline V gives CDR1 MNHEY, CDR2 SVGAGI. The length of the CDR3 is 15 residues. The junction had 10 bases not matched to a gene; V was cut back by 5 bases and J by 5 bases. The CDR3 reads CASSRPGQGGETQYF. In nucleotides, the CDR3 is TGTGCCAGCAGTCGCCCCGGACAGGGAGGCGAGACCCAGTACTTC.

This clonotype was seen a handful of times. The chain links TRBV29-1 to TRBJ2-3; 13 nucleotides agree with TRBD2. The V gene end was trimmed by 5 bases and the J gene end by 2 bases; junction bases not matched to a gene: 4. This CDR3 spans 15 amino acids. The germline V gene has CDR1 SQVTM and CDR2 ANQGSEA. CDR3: CSVPTSGGDTDTQYF. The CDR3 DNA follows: TGCAGCGTTCCTACTAGCGGGGGGGACACAGATACGCAGTATTTT.

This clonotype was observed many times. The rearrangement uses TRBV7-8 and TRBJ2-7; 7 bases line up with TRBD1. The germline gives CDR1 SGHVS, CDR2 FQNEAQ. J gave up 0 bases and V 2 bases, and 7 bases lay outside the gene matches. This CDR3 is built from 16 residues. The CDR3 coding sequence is TGTGCCAGCAGCTTACGGGACAGCCGAATCTCCTACGAGCAGTACTTC. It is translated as CASSLRDSRISYEQYF.

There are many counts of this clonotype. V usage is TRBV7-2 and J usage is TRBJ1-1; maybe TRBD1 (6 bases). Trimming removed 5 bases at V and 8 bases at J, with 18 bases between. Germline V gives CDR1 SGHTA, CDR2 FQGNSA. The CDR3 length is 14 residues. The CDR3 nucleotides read TGTGCCAGCAGCCTAGGGGGGGCAGATCGGGAAGCTTTCTTT. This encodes CASSLGGADREAFF.

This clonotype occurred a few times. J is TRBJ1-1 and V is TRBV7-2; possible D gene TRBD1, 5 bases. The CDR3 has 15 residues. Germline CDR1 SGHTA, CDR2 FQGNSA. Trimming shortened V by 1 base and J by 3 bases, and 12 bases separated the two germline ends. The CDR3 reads CASSLGRMGDTEAFF. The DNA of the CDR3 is TGTGCCAGCAGCTTAGGACGAATGGGGGACACTGAAGCTTTCTTT.

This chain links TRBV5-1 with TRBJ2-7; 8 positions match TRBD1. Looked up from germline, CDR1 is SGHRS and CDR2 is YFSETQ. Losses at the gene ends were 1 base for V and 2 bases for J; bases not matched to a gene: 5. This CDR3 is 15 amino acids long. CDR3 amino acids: CASSLTGGMTYEQYF. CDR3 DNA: TGCGCCAGCAGCTTGACAGGGGGGATGACCTACGAGCAGTACTTC.

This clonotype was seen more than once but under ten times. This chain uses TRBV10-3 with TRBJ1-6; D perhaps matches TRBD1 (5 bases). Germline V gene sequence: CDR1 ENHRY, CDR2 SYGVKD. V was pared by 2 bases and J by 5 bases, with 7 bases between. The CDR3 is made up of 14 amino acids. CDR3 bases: TGTGCCATCAGTGAGGACAGTAATAATTCACCCCTCCACTTT. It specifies CAISEDSNNSPLHF.

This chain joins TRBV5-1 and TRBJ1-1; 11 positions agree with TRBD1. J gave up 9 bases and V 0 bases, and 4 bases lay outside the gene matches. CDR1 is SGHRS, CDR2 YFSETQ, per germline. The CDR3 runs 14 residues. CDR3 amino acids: CASSLAGQGAKAFF. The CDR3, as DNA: TGCGCCAGCAGCTTGGCCGGACAGGGGGCGAAAGCTTTCTTT.

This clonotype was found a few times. In DNA, the CDR3 is TGTGCCAGCAGCTTAATTGGGCCGCCGAACACCGGGGAGCTGTTTTTT. Its protein is CASSLIGPPNTGELFF. The rearrangement joins TRBV7-2 to TRBJ2-2, with no clear D. V was shortened by 2 bases and J by 0 bases, with 10 bases between the two germline ends. The length of the CDR3 is 16 residues. Germline lookup yields CDR1 SGHTA and CDR2 FQGNSA.

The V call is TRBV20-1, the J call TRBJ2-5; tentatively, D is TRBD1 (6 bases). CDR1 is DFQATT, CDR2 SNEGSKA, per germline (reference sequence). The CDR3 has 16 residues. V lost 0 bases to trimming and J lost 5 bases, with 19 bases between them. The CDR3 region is CSARDLGQLVGETQYF. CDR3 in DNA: TGCAGTGCTAGAGATCTAGGACAGCTGGTTGGCGAGACCCAGTACTTC.

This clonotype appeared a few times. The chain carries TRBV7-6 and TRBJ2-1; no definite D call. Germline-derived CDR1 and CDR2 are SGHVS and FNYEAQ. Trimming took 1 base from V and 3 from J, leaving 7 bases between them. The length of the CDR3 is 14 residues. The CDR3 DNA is TGTGCCAGCAGCTTAGGGACGGACTACAATGAGCAGTTCTTC. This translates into CASSLGTDYNEQFF.

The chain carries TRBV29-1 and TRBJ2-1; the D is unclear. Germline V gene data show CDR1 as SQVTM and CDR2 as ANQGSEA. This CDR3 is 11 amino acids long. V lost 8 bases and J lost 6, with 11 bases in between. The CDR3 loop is CSIRPLNEQFF. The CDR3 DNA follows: TGCAGCATTCGTCCACTCAATGAGCAGTTCTTC.

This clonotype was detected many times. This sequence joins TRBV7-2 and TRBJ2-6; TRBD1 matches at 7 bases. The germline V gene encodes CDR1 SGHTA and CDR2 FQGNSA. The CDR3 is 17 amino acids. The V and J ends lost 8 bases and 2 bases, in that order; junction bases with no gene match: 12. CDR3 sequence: CASARGQVQAGANVLTF. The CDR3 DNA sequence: TGTGCCAGCGCAAGGGGGCAGGTTCAAGCTGGGGCCAACGTCCTGACTTTC.

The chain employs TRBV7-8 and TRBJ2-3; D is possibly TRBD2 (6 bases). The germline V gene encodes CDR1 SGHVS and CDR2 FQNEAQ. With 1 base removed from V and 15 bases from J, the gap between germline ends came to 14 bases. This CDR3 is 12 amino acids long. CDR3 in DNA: TGTGCCAGCAGCTTAGAGGGACTCGAGGAATATTTT. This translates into CASSLEGLEEYF.

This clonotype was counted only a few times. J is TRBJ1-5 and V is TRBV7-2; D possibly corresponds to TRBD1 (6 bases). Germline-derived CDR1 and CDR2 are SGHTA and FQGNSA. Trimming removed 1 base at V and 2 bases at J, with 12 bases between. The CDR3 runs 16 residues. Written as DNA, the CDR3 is TGTGCCAGCAGCTTAGGGGCGGGGGCGGGCAATCAGCCCCAGCATTTT. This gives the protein CASSLGAGAGNQPQHF.